These 22 T cell receptor beta chains were sequenced from one sample in a study of cytomegalovirus exposure and HLA in healthy donors. Repertoires were generated with immunoSEQ multiplex PCR, while TCRdb's copy carries only in-frame clones and drops some. In the table there are about 98,000 clones, roughly 87% of which are singletons. The sample consisted of PBMCs. The source of these receptors is a man aged 18-30 years in good health and CMV-seropositive.

This clone appeared a few times. This chain uses TRBV5-6 with TRBJ2-7; 9 nucleotides agree with TRBD2. The CDR3 extends over 16 amino acids. The germline V gene has CDR1 SGHDT and CDR2 YYEEEE. With 0 bases clipped from V and 5 bases from J, the junction kept 9 bases outside the gene matches. CDR3 DNA sequence: TGTGCCAGCAGCTTGGCCTTGGGACTAGCAGTAAACGAGCAGTACTTC. Protein: CASSLALGLAVNEQYF.

This clone has a single count. The chain is built from TRBV7-6 and TRBJ2-1; 10 bases fit TRBD2. Germline V gene lookup returns CDR1 SGHVS and CDR2 FNYEAQ. The length of the CDR3 is 17 residues. V dropped 5 bases and J dropped 4; count of bases not matched to a gene: 11. The CDR3: CASSPGVAGGPYNEQFF. In nucleotides, the CDR3 is TGTGCCAGCAGCCCCGGGGTAGCGGGAGGACCTTACAATGAGCAGTTCTTC.

The chain has TRBV27 and TRBJ1-1; 8 bases are shared with TRBD1. The ends lost 1 base at V and 4 bases at J; junction bases unmatched: 2. CDR3 length: 14 residues. Germline V gene sequence: CDR1 MNHEY, CDR2 SMNVEV (reference sequence). CDR3 residues: CASSLYGQGTEAFF. Written as DNA, the CDR3 is TGTGCCAGCAGTTTATACGGACAGGGCACTGAAGCTTTCTTT.

J is TRBJ1-6 and V is TRBV6-5; D is possibly TRBD1 (6 bases). V was trimmed by 0 bases and J by 8 bases, leaving 14 bases between them. Germline assignment: CDR1 MNHEY and CDR2 SVGAGI. This CDR3 has 16 amino acids. The CDR3 region is CASSYSQGYGDSPLHF. The CDR3 bases are TGTGCCAGCAGTTACTCCCAGGGGTACGGCGATTCACCCCTCCACTTT.

The rearrangement uses TRBV4-3 and TRBJ2-1; 8 nucleotides line up with TRBD2. Germline values: CDR1 LGHNA, CDR2 YSLEER. The CDR3 sequence is 16 residues long. V shed 0 bases, J shed 3 bases, and the junction held 4 bases outside the gene matches. The CDR3: CASSQESGSFYNEQFF. The CDR3 region has the DNA TGCGCCAGCAGCCAAGAGAGCGGGAGTTTCTACAATGAGCAGTTCTTC.

V is TRBV28 and J is TRBJ2-7; no clear D. V lost 11 bases, J lost 5 bases, and 19 bases lay in between. This CDR3 spans 13 amino acids. From germline, CDR1 is MDHEN and CDR2 SYDVKM. The DNA of the CDR3 is TGTGCCCATGGGCGTTCCTTGGTAAACGAGCAGTACTTC. Translating gives CAHGRSLVNEQYF.

The chain recombines TRBV9 with TRBJ2-1; 12 positions agree with TRBD2. V lost 0 bases to trimming and J lost 8 bases; unmatched junction nucleotides: 9. CDR1 SGDLS and CDR2 YYNGEE come from the germline V gene. This CDR3 spans 17 amino acids. CDR3 DNA sequence: TGTGCCAGCAGCGTAGGGGTCAGGGGACTAGCGGGTGATGAGCAGTTCTTC. This sequence encodes CASSVGVRGLAGDEQFF.

The chain employs TRBV4-3 and TRBJ1-3; 7 bases fit TRBD1. V shed 1 base and J 3 bases; nucleotides not matched to a gene: 6. Germline loops: CDR1 LGHNA, CDR2 YSLEER. The CDR3 contains 16 residues. The CDR3 loop is CASSQGQTGFGNTIYF. CDR3 sequence (DNA): TGCGCCAGCAGCCAAGGACAGACAGGGTTTGGAAACACCATATATTTT.

This chain uses TRBV5-1 with TRBJ1-1; D unclear. Germline V CDR1 and CDR2: SGHRS, YFSETQ. The V and J ends lost 2 bases and 9 bases respectively, with 14 bases between them. This CDR3 is built from 13 residues. In DNA, the CDR3 is TGCGCCAGCAGCTTCGGAGGAGGCGGTAAAGCTTTCTTT. Translated, it gives CASSFGGGGKAFF.

This rearrangement joins TRBV11-2 to TRBJ2-3, with D possibly TRBD1 on 5 matching bases. V was clipped by 0 bases and J by 2 bases, with 9 bases between them. In germline, CDR1 is SGHAT, CDR2 FQNNGV. The CDR3 spans 15 residues. CDR3 nucleotide sequence: TGTGCCAGCAGCTTAGAGGGGCGGCCCACAGATACGCAGTATTTT. Its protein product is CASSLEGRPTDTQYF.

The genes are TRBV6-9 and TRBJ1-2; TRBD1 agrees at 8 bases. The V gene end was trimmed by 5 bases and the J gene end by 4 bases; junction bases not matched to a gene: 12. Germline-derived CDR1 and CDR2 are MNHGY and SVAAGI. This CDR3 comprises 16 residues. DNA of the CDR3: TGTGCCAGCAGTGAGCAGACAGGGGCGGGAGCCTATGGCTACACCTTC. Protein: CASSEQTGAGAYGYTF.

V is TRBV9 and J is TRBJ1-5; no clear D. The CDR3 is 15 amino acids. With 2 bases removed from V and 2 bases from J, the gap between germline ends came to 11 bases. The germline V gene has CDR1 SGDLS and CDR2 YYNGEE. CDR3 amino acids: CASSVGVLGNQPQHF. Here the CDR3 DNA reads TGTGCCAGCAGCGTCGGGGTACTGGGCAATCAGCCCCAGCATTTT.

This chain's CDR3 is CASSLVEGGPNNEQFF. The DNA of the CDR3 is TGTGCCAGCAGCTTAGTGGAGGGAGGGCCAAACAATGAGCAGTTCTTC. The chain employs TRBV7-8 and TRBJ2-1; TRBD2 matches at 7 bases. The CDR3 has 16 amino acids. The J segment lost 5 bases and the V segment lost 1 base, leaving 8 bases of the junction unmatched. Per germline, CDR1 SGHVS and CDR2 FQNEAQ.

This clone has only one observation. One end of the junction does not line up with germline, which may come from a read error. The rearrangement uses TRBV27 and TRBJ1-2, with TRBD1 identical over 7 bases. The CDR3 is 15 residues long. Germline V lookup: CDR1 MNHEY, CDR2 SMNVEV (reference sequence). Here the CDR3 reads CASSWGIQGGYGCTF. In DNA, the CDR3 is TGTGCCAGCAGTTGGGGGATTCAGGGGGGCTATGGCTGCACCTTC.

The chain links TRBV7-9 to TRBJ2-7, with 12 bases that match TRBD2. Germline CDR1 reads SEHNR; CDR2 reads FQNEAQ (reference sequence). The CDR3 loop spans 15 amino acids. V lost 0 bases and J lost 4; bases outside the gene matches: 1. CDR3 amino acids: CASSLATSGSYEQYF. In DNA, the CDR3 is TGTGCCAGCAGCTTAGCGACTAGCGGGAGTTACGAGCAGTACTTC.

This clone was counted only a few times. The chain uses TRBV10-3 and TRBJ1-1; D may be TRBD1 (5 bases). V shed 2 bases and J shed 4 bases, with 11 bases lying between them. Germline V gives CDR1 ENHRY, CDR2 SYGVKD. CDR3 length: 14 residues. The CDR3 reads CAISEGAPGTEAFF. CDR3 coding DNA: TGTGCCATCAGTGAGGGGGCGCCGGGCACTGAAGCTTTCTTT.

The J gene is TRBJ2-1, the V gene TRBV28, with 11 bases aligning to TRBD1. V was pared by 2 bases and J by 8 bases, with 5 bases of the junction left unmatched. The CDR3 is 15 residues long. Germline CDR1 is MDHEN and CDR2 is SYDVKM. The CDR3 nucleotides read TGTGCCAGCAGTTTAGGGACAGGGGGAGGCTATGAGCAGTTCTTC. Protein sequence: CASSLGTGGGYEQFF.

The chain joins TRBV18 to TRBJ2-3, with 13 nucleotides matching TRBD2. V lost 3 bases to trimming and J lost 6 bases; unmatched junction nucleotides: 6. The CDR3 consists of 16 residues. Germline loops: CDR1 KGHSH, CDR2 LQKENI. The CDR3 here is CASSPPTSGRADTQYF. The CDR3 coding sequence is TGTGCCAGCTCACCGCCTACTAGCGGGAGGGCCGATACGCAGTATTTT.

This chain connects TRBV18 to TRBJ1-5; D might be TRBD1 (6 bases). V lost 5 bases to trimming and J lost 0 bases, with 14 bases between them. Germline CDR1 and CDR2: KGHSH and LQKENI. The CDR3 extends over 16 amino acids. Here the CDR3 DNA reads TGTGCCAGCTCAACAACGGGGGGCAATAGCAATCAGCCCCAGCATTTT. Amino acids: CASSTTGGNSNQPQHF. The entire variable domain, with the rest obtained from reference TRBV18 and TRBJ1-5, is as follows: NAGVMQNPRHLVRRRGQEARLRCSPMKGHSHVYWYRQLPEEGLKFMVYLQKENIIDESGMPKERFSAEFPKEGPSILRIQQVVRGDSAAYFCASSTTGGNSNQPQHFGDGTRLSIL.

The sample holds many counts of this clone. The rearrangement uses TRBV10-2 and TRBJ1-1, with TRBD1 matching over 9 bases. Germline values: CDR1 WSHSY, CDR2 SAAADI. V shed 3 bases and J 7 bases; nucleotides not matched to a gene: 3. This CDR3 is built from 13 residues. This CDR3 reads CASSEGTGIEAFF. For the CDR3, the DNA is TGCGCCAGCAGTGAAGGGACAGGGATTGAAGCTTTCTTT.

This rearrangement joins TRBV6-5 to TRBJ1-1; a possible D gene is TRBD1 (6 bases). The CDR3 sequence is 14 residues long. Per the germline V gene, CDR1 is MNHEY and CDR2 is SVGAGI. Trimming removed 2 bases at V and 1 base at J, with 8 bases between. CDR3 in DNA: TGTGCCAGCAGTTACACGACAGGGAACACTGAAGCTTTCTTT. Translating gives CASSYTTGNTEAFF.

J is TRBJ2-5 and V is TRBV5-1; D may be TRBD1 (5 bases). Trimming removed 0 bases at V and 1 base at J, with 7 bases between. CDR1 is SGHRS and CDR2 is YFSETQ in the germline V gene. The CDR3 is made up of 14 amino acids. The CDR3 protein is CASSLGQPQETQYF. CDR3 DNA: TGCGCCAGCAGCTTGGGACAGCCCCAAGAGACCCAGTACTTC.